This TCR beta chain was found in a study of T cells after posttransplantation cyclophosphamide (dated by TCRdb to about 2016). Turning to the overall study: T cell repertoire reconstitution was tracked by TRB sequencing after myeloablative bone marrow transplantation in which posttransplantation cyclophosphamide was used as GVHD prophylaxis. Antigen receptor sequencing was done on samples from over 30 PTCy-treated patients and from 15 to 20 related bone marrow donors of those patients. Because TRA and TRB clonality correlated tightly in 9 samples, later TCR analyses were limited to TRB. Blood from all 35 or so PTCy patients who had 1-year posttransplant specimens underwent TRB sequencing. Public TRB sequences were searched against a database of over 3,600 sequences associated with responses to pathogens, tumor antigens, self-antigens and alloantigens. Up to 3 additional blood samples from 2 to 5.2 years after transplant were also TRB-sequenced in 3 patients, as was pretransplant blood from several patients. General conclusions and limits of the study: Across fewer than 55 patients, TRB clonality was highly associated with recipient CMV seropositivity and CMV reactivation, and PTCy diversity was similar to diversity in CNI/methotrexate controls. The TRB repertoires of T cells infiltrating skin or GI tract showed only limited overlap with the TRB repertoires of T cells in blood. Donor-recipient similarity was low at 1-2 months but increased during the first year, and donor CD8+ memory clones often dominated later blood repertoires.

Genomic DNA was the input for TRB sequencing, which was run either with the immunoSEQ assay at survey resolution or with the hsTCRB kit. The paper's data handling went like this. The immunoSEQ software was used for initial read processing, and the LymphoSeq R package was used for repertoire analyses. Clonality was computed as 1 minus normalized Shannon entropy, and a Gini coefficient was also calculated for each TRB dataset. To infer phenotypes in unsorted samples, TRB sequences from sorted subsets of the recipient or donor were mapped onto the unsorted samples of the same recipient. TCRdb holds this immuneACCESS table with in-frame rearrangements only. Some clones are missing; in checked studies, unresolved V genes explain under half, and the rest has no known cause. For V, J and clone size, that table is used; D and trimming come from the DNA. The sample table records about 14,000 clones; almost 85% of these occur just once. The top ten clonotypes cover about 5% of the sample.

The control cohort consisted of under 13 patients who had myeloablative marrow transplants with methotrexate plus a calcineurin inhibitor and who were sampled 1 year after transplant. Mononuclear cells from peripheral blood and bone marrow were separated by Ficoll-Hypaque density centrifugation and then cryopreserved. CDR1 LGHNA and CDR2 YNFKEQ were looked up in the germline V gene. The CDR3 runs 14 amino acids, cysteine and phenylalanine included. Of the read, only the CDR3 DNA is kept; its 42 bases are in frame from base 1. V is pared back by 4 bases and J by 8 bases, with 17 bases lying between the germline termini. A word on this clone: This clone's antigen is unknown. Base qualities are not at hand, and no much larger clone is one base apart.

The chain joins TRBV4-2 to TRBJ2-5; the D segment could be TRBD1, given 6 matching bases. The clonotype was recovered from a young adult male patient who received an allogeneic stem cell transplant from a related donor, was CMV-positive, and had no GVHD. Some T cells may be donor cells from the graft after a transplant. Sample: PBMCs, taken roughly 57 weeks after allogeneic stem cell transplant with calcineurin inhibitor and methotrexate. CDR3 region: CASSPPATGGTQYF. The DNA sequence is given as TGTGCCAGCAGCCCCCCAGCGACAGGAGGTACCCAGTACTTC.